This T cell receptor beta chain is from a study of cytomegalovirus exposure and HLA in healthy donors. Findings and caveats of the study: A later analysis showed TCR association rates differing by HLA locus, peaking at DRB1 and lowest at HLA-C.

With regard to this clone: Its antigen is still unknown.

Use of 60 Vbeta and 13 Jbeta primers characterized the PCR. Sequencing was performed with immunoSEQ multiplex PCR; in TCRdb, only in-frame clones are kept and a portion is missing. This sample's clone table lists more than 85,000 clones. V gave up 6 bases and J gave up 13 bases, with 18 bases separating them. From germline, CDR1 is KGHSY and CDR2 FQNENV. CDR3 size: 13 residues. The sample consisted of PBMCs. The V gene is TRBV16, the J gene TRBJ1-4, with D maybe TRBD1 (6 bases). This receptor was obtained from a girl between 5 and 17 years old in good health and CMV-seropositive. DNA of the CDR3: TGTGCCAGCAGGAGAGATCCAGGGGTAGGACTGTTTTTT. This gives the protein CASRRDPGVGLFF.